In its sample, the clone carrying this TCR beta chain was seen many times. The target antigen is unknown. The CDR3 length is 13 residues. V was cut by 7 bases and J by 8 bases, with 17 bases left in between. CDR1 is ENHRY, CDR2 SYGVKD, per germline. The data belong to a study of T cell repertoires in cytomegalovirus infection. Across the whole study: Evidence of both CMV infection and a matching HLA type came from public TCR beta signatures.

General study results and limits: Clonotypes of TCR beta that were HLA-C-restricted and CMV-specific dominated the ex vivo response. Identification of carriers of CMV plus the relevant HLA was achieved through cumulative public TCR beta family frequency.

TCRdb re-analysed the reads in MiXCR, keeping a single row per CDR3 protein. The sample shows 300,000 or so distinct CDR3 sequences, approximately 8.9% of them seen only once. The chain combines TRBV10-3 with TRBJ1-2; D is possibly TRBD1 (5 bases). This TCR was sampled from a human donor in good health (CMV status not recorded). Some clones in this sample may be carry-over from other donors' samples. What was sequenced was PBMCs. CDR3 loop: CAITDGGVGGYTF. In DNA form, the CDR3 reads TGTGCCATCACCGACGGGGGGGTAGGAGGCTACACCTTC.